These T cell receptor beta chains were read from a single sample in a study of T cell changes during pregnancy in multiple sclerosis. TCRdb's copy holds only in-frame clones and misses some; the assay was immunoSEQ multiplex PCR. Among about 70,000 clones listed, 85% to 95% were seen once. This material consisted of CD4+ T cells from peripheral blood mononuclear cells, taken after pregnancy. The receptors come from a female donor with multiple sclerosis, enrolled in a pregnancy study. Both conserved end residues are part of each CDR3. The D gene is left open where the match is weak. Clone size appears in some rows only: once, few, many, or a class for an expanded clone.

CASSLVGAREDTQYF | TGCGCCAGCAGCTTGGTGGGAGCGCGAGAAGATACGCAGTATTTT | TRBV5-1 | . | . | TRBJ2-3
CSVERGAGDTEAFF | TGCAGCGTTGAACGGGGGGCTGGGGACACTGAAGCTTTCTTT | TRBV29-1 | . | . | TRBJ1-1
CASSLGTGEGYTF | TGTGCCAGTAGCCTGGGGACAGGGGAAGGCTACACCTTC | TRBV19 | TRBD1 | . | TRBJ1-2
CAGRQTGNSPLHF | TGTGCCGGCCGACAGACTGGGAATTCACCCCTCCACTTT | TRBV7-6 | . | . | TRBJ1-6
CATADRASNQPQHF | TGTGCCACCGCCGACAGGGCTAGCAATCAGCCCCAGCATTTT | TRBV6-6 | TRBD1 | . | TRBJ1-5
CASSFPGTGSYGYTF | TGTGCCAGCAGCTTCCCCGGGACAGGGAGCTATGGCTACACCTTC | TRBV5-4 | TRBD1 | . | TRBJ1-2
CASSSDSADTQYF | TGTGCCAGCAGCTCCGACAGTGCAGATACGCAGTATTTT | TRBV5-4 | . | . | TRBJ2-3
CASSVGGGQGNTIYF | TGTGCCAGCAGCGTAGGCGGGGGGCAAGGAAACACCATATATTTT | TRBV9 | . | . | TRBJ1-3
CSVESDRGNSYEQYF | TGCAGCGTTGAGAGTGACAGGGGAAATTCCTACGAGCAGTACTTC | TRBV29-1 | TRBD1 | . | TRBJ2-7
CASSLDSSGSPQTQYF | TGTGCCAGCAGCTTAGATTCTAGCGGGAGTCCCCAGACCCAGTACTTC | TRBV7-6 | TRBD2 | . | TRBJ2-5
CASSLGQGSYEQYF | TGTGCCAGCAGCTTAGGGCAGGGCTCCTACGAGCAGTACTTC | TRBV5-4 | . | . | TRBJ2-7
CASSLGQGIIEKLFF | TGCGCCAGCAGCTTGGGACAGGGGATTATAGAAAAACTGTTTTTT | TRBV5-1 | TRBD1 | . | TRBJ1-4
CASSLAPTSNEKLFF | TGTGCCAGCAGCTTGGCCCCGACTTCTAATGAAAAACTGTTTTTT | TRBV5-4 | . | . | TRBJ1-4
CASEQGFNYGYTF | TGTGCCAGCGAACAGGGGTTCAACTATGGCTACACCTTC | TRBV2 | TRBD1 | . | TRBJ1-2
CASRRRASGAQETQYF | TGTGCCAGCCGCCGGAGGGCTAGCGGGGCCCAAGAGACCCAGTACTTC | TRBV2 | TRBD2 | . | TRBJ2-5
CASSLRFASSYEQYF | TGTGCCAGCAGCTTAAGGTTTGCTAGCTCCTACGAGCAGTACTTC | TRBV5-5 | . | . | TRBJ2-7
CASSLVGLEGYNEQFF | TGTGCCAGCAGCTTGGTAGGTTTGGAGGGCTACAATGAGCAGTTCTTC | TRBV7-3 | . | . | TRBJ2-1
CASSRYYSGANVLTF | TGTGCCAGCAGCCGATACTACTCTGGGGCCAACGTCCTGACTTTC | TRBV5-6 | . | few | TRBJ2-6
CAWSVGVSGANVLTF | TGTGCCTGGAGTGTGGGAGTCTCTGGGGCCAACGTCCTGACTTTC | TRBV30 | . | . | TRBJ2-6
CASSVSSGSINEQFF | TGTGCCAGCAGTGTTTCTAGCGGGAGTATAAATGAGCAGTTCTTC | TRBV2 | TRBD2 | . | TRBJ2-1
CASSPLRDEKLFF | TGTGCCAGCTCACCCCTCCGGGATGAAAAACTGTTTTTT | TRBV18 | . | once | TRBJ1-4
CAWNRQGVGEKLFF | TGTGCCTGGAATAGACAGGGGGTAGGGGAAAAACTGTTTTTT | TRBV30 | TRBD1 | . | TRBJ1-4
CASSTAGTGGNEQFF | TGTGCCAGTAGTACCGCCGGGACAGGGGGCAATGAGCAGTTCTTC | TRBV19 | TRBD1 | . | TRBJ2-1
CASSQGILAGGLDEQFF | TGCGCCAGCAGCCAAGGTATTTTAGCGGGAGGGCTCGATGAGCAGTTCTTC | TRBV4-1 | TRBD2 | once | TRBJ2-1
CASSLNRVAGNTIYF | TGTGCCAGCAGCTTAAACAGGGTGGCTGGAAACACCATATATTTT | TRBV11-3 | . | . | TRBJ1-3
CASSPGGSAPTEAFF | TGTGCCAGCAGCCCAGGGGGCTCGGCCCCCACTGAAGCTTTCTTT | TRBV11-3 | TRBD1 | . | TRBJ1-1
CASRHLDRTYEQYF | TGTGCCAGCAGACATCTCGACAGAACCTACGAGCAGTACTTC | TRBV6-6 | . | . | TRBJ2-7
CASSLEHSLTGELFF | TGTGCCAGCAGCTTAGAACATAGCCTCACCGGGGAGCTGTTTTTT | TRBV7-8 | . | . | TRBJ2-2
CASSLAELSGYEQYF | TGCGCCAGCAGCTTGGCGGAGTTAAGCGGATACGAGCAGTACTTC | TRBV5-1 | . | . | TRBJ2-7
CGATSNTEAFF | TGTGGGGCTACCTCGAACACTGAAGCTTTCTTT | TRBV28 | . | . | TRBJ1-1
CASSPASGSSYEQYF | TGTGCCAGCAGCCCGGCATCGGGAAGCTCCTACGAGCAGTACTTC | TRBV6-5 | . | . | TRBJ2-7
CASTLRQGGSEQFF | TGTGCCAGTACCCTCAGACAGGGTGGTAGTGAGCAGTTCTTC | TRBV19 | TRBD1 | . | TRBJ2-1
CASSYSTGGTEAFF | TGTGCCAGCAGTTACTCGACAGGCGGCACTGAAGCTTTCTTT | TRBV6-6 | . | . | TRBJ1-1
CASSQGLASDTQYF | TGCGCCAGCAGCCAAGGTCTAGCTTCCGATACGCAGTATTTT | TRBV4-1 | . | once | TRBJ2-3
CASSATRDAIAEAFF | TGTGCCAGCAGCGCAACCCGGGATGCTATAGCTGAAGCTTTCTTT | TRBV5-4 | . | . | TRBJ1-1
CASRFTTPSSYEQYF | TGTGCAAGTCGCTTCACGACTCCCAGCTCCTACGAGCAGTACTTC | TRBV12-2 | . | . | TRBJ2-7
CASSARDSRLSEQFF | TGTGCCAGCAGCGCACGCGACTCCCGTCTGAGTGAGCAGTTCTTC | TRBV9 | . | . | TRBJ2-1
CASSTGTGAFF | TGTGCCAGCAGTACCGGGACAGGGGCTTTCTTT | TRBV2 | TRBD1 | . | TRBJ1-1